These 27 T cell receptor beta chains originate from one sample sequenced in a study of cytomegalovirus exposure and HLA in healthy donors. A multiplex PCR was run with 60 Vbeta primers and 13 Jbeta primers. Generated by immunoSEQ multiplex PCR, the TCRdb table keeps only in-frame clones and is missing some. The table has 180,000 or so clones, roughly 79% seen once. The specimen sequenced was PBMCs. Every receptor here comes from a woman aged 18-30 years in good health and CMV-seropositive.

Only a few counts were recorded for this clone. The rearrangement links TRBV9 to TRBJ2-3; 9 positions match TRBD2. V dropped 0 bases and J dropped 3; count of bases not matched to a gene: 8. Germline lookup yields CDR1 SGDLS and CDR2 YYNGEE. The CDR3 covers 17 residues. DNA of the CDR3: TGTGCCAGCAGCGTAGACCCTAGCGGGGAACTAACAGATACGCAGTATTTT. This gives the protein CASSVDPSGELTDTQYF.

The V gene is TRBV7-9, the J gene TRBJ2-1, with a possible D match to TRBD2 (5 bases). This CDR3 comprises 14 residues. V gave up 7 bases and J gave up 0 bases, with 10 bases separating them. Germline V gene lookup returns CDR1 SEHNR and CDR2 FQNEAQ (reference sequence). Here the CDR3 reads CASTVSDSYNEQFF. The CDR3 DNA reads TGTGCCAGCACGGTTAGCGACTCCTACAATGAGCAGTTCTTC. The full variable domain, its missing parts supplied by reference TRBV7-9 and TRBJ2-1, is DTGVSQNPRHKITKRGQNVTFRCDPISEHNRLYWYRQTLGQGPEFLTYFQNEAQLEKSRLLSDRFSAERPKGSFSTLEIQRTEQGDSAMYLCASTVSDSYNEQFFGPGTRLTVL.

The J gene is TRBJ2-7, the V gene TRBV5-1; D gene ambiguous. Looked up from germline, CDR1 is SGHRS and CDR2 is YFSETQ. V lost 0 bases to trimming and J lost 12 bases, with 16 bases between them. This CDR3 spans 13 amino acids. The CDR3 protein is CASSLGYTPEAYF. In nucleotides, the CDR3 is TGCGCCAGCAGCTTGGGGTACACCCCAGAGGCGTACTTC. Together with reference TRBV5-1 and TRBJ2-7, the CDR3 gives the full variable domain: KAGVTQTPRYLIKTRGQQVTLSCSPISGHRSVSWYQQTPGQGLQFLFEYFSETQRNKGNFPGRFSGRQFSNSRSEMNVSTLELGDSALYLCASSLGYTPEAYFGPGTRLTVT.

The chain recombines TRBV19 with TRBJ2-7; the D gene is possibly TRBD2 (5 bases). The CDR3 spans 14 residues. Trimming took off 2 bases at V and 4 bases at J, with 12 bases between the two ends. Germline CDR1 is LNHDA and CDR2 is SQIVND (reference sequence). The DNA for the CDR3 is TGTGCCAGTAGTATATCGGGGAATTCGTACGAGCAGTACTTC. Its translation is CASSISGNSYEQYF.

The chain uses TRBV19 and TRBJ1-2; 9 bases line up with TRBD1. CDR1 LNHDA and CDR2 SQIVND come from the germline V gene (reference sequence). Trimming took 4 bases from V and 6 from J; bases not matched to a gene: 6. The CDR3 is made up of 14 amino acids. In DNA form, the CDR3 reads TGTGCCAGTAGTACGGGGACAGGGATGGATGGCTACACCTTC. Translation: CASSTGTGMDGYTF. The entire variable domain, with the rest obtained from reference TRBV19 and TRBJ1-2, is as follows: DGGITQSPKYLFRKEGQNVTLSCEQNLNHDAMYWYRQDPGQGLRLIYYSQIVNDFQKGDIAEGYSVSREKKESFPLTVTSAQKNPTAFYLCASSTGTGMDGYTFGSGTRLTVV.

This chain joins TRBV11-3 and TRBJ2-2; 7 bases align to TRBD2. CDR1 and CDR2 (germline): SGHNT, YENEEA. This CDR3 spans 16 amino acids. V gave up 5 bases and J gave up 1 base; unmatched junction bases: 7. DNA for the CDR3: TGTGCCAGCAGCACTAGCGTTGGGCAGAACACCGGGGAGCTGTTTTTT. Protein product: CASSTSVGQNTGELFF.

This clone was picked up a small number of times. V is TRBV2 and J is TRBJ2-2; tentative D call: TRBD2 (5 bases). The ends were cut back, 8 bases at V and 6 bases at J, with 25 bases in the middle. Germline CDR1 and CDR2: SNHLY and FYNNEI. This CDR3 comprises 17 residues. The CDR3 bases are TGTGCCAGCGTCCTGCTAGCAGAAAGAGCTTCGGCCGGGGAGCTGTTTTTT. The encoded protein is CASVLLAERASAGELFF.

This clone was counted once. This chain uses TRBV7-8 with TRBJ2-7; possibly TRBD2 for D (5 bases). The CDR3 has 15 amino acids. The germline V gene encodes CDR1 SGHVS and CDR2 FQNEAQ. Trimming shortened V by 6 bases and J by 4 bases, and 19 bases separated the two germline ends. CDR3 protein: CASRFGSSYDYEQYF. The CDR3 bases are TGTGCCAGCAGGTTTGGGAGCTCTTACGATTACGAGCAGTACTTC. Full variable domain (missing parts from reference TRBV7-8 and TRBJ2-7): GAGVSQSPRYKVAKRGQDVALRCDPISGHVSLFWYQQALGQGPEFLTYFQNEAQLDKSGLPSDRFFAERPEGSVSTLKIQRTQQEDSAVYLCASRFGSSYDYEQYFGPGTRLTVT.

This rearrangement joins TRBV2 to TRBJ2-5, with 11 positions matching TRBD1. Germline-derived CDR1 and CDR2 are SNHLY and FYNNEI. J gave up 4 bases and V 6 bases, and 4 bases lay outside the gene matches. This CDR3 has 14 amino acids. This CDR3 is CASSRDRGGETQYF. The CDR3 region has the DNA TGTGCCAGCAGCAGGGACAGGGGGGGAGAGACCCAGTACTTC.

The sample holds a few counts of this clone. The rearrangement uses TRBV7-9 and TRBJ1-4; 9 bases align to TRBD1. Trimming at V came to 1 base and at J to 4 bases, leaving 4 bases not matched to a gene. This CDR3 spans 16 amino acids. Germline V CDR1 and CDR2: SEHNR, FQNEAQ (reference sequence). CDR3: CASSLGDRDHNEKLFF. In nucleotides, the CDR3 is TGTGCCAGCAGCTTAGGGGACAGGGACCATAATGAAAAACTGTTTTTT.

V gene TRBV19 combines with J gene TRBJ1-5; perhaps TRBD1 as D (6 bases). The V end lost 3 bases, the J end lost 5 bases, and 17 bases lay between the germline ends. This CDR3 spans 16 amino acids. Per germline, CDR1 LNHDA and CDR2 SQIVND (reference sequence). The CDR3 DNA reads as TGTGCCAGTAGTATCAGACAGGCTCCCTCGGATCAGCCCCAGCATTTT. It encodes CASSIRQAPSDQPQHF.

The V gene is TRBV7-2, the J gene TRBJ2-3; D unresolved. The CDR3 totals 12 residues. Trimming left V 8 bases short and J 9 bases short, with 15 bases between. Germline V gene sequence: CDR1 SGHTA, CDR2 FQGNSA. DNA for the CDR3: TGTGCCAGCGCCGAGGCGGCAGTCACGCAGTATTTT. Translating it yields CASAEAAVTQYF.

The genes are TRBV27 and TRBJ1-1; the D is unclear. CDR1 is MNHEY and CDR2 is SMNVEV in the germline V gene (reference sequence). The CDR3 covers 16 residues. V was trimmed by 1 base and J by 11 bases, leaving 23 bases between them. The CDR3 is CASSLWSRDPEFSAFF. CDR3 DNA: TGTGCCAGCAGTTTATGGTCCCGCGATCCTGAGTTCTCGGCTTTCTTT.

In its sample, this clone was seen a few times. The V and J genes are TRBV7-2 and TRBJ2-7; 14 bases match TRBD2. This CDR3 is built from 15 residues. Germline CDR1 is SGHTA and CDR2 is FQGNSA. V lost 6 bases to trimming and J lost 3 bases; unmatched junction nucleotides: 4. The CDR3 reads CASRGTSGGIYEQYF. The DNA for the CDR3 is TGTGCCAGCAGAGGGACTAGCGGGGGAATCTACGAGCAGTACTTC.

The chain has TRBV5-1 and TRBJ2-2; D may be TRBD1 (6 bases). The V gene lost 4 bases and the J gene lost 7 bases, with 14 bases spanning the gap. The length of the CDR3 is 14 residues. The V gene's germline CDR1 is SGHRS and CDR2 YFSETQ. The CDR3 protein is CASSNRTAVGELFF. CDR3 DNA sequence: TGCGCCAGCAGCAACAGGACAGCGGTCGGGGAGCTGTTTTTT.

The chain is built from TRBV4-2 and TRBJ1-2; D ambiguous. The CDR3 is 17 residues long. Germline lookup yields CDR1 LGHNA and CDR2 YNFKEQ. Trimming shortened V by 3 bases and J by 8 bases, and 25 bases separated the two germline ends. This CDR3 is CASSQTLWGREVRGYTF. DNA of the CDR3: TGTGCCAGCAGCCAGACCCTATGGGGTCGGGAAGTTCGAGGCTACACCTTC.

This clone occurred once. The chain links TRBV7-9 to TRBJ1-1; TRBD1 matches 7 bases. The CDR3 extends over 12 amino acids. V shed 5 bases and J 8 bases; nucleotides not matched to a gene: 5. The germline V gene encodes CDR1 SEHNR and CDR2 FQNEAQ (reference sequence). The CDR3 loop is CASSPSDREAFF. In nucleotides, the CDR3 is TGTGCCAGCAGCCCATCGGACAGGGAAGCTTTCTTT.

This clone was counted once. In DNA form, the CDR3 reads TGTGCCAGCAGCTTAGAGGGCAAGGAGGCAGAGACCCAGTACTTC. Its protein is CASSLEGKEAETQYF. V is TRBV11-3 and J is TRBJ2-5, with D possibly matching TRBD2 (5 bases). The CDR3 has 15 residues. The germline V and J ends were trimmed by 0 bases and 4 bases, with 12 bases remaining between them. The germline gives CDR1 SGHNT, CDR2 YENEEA.

The chain has TRBV28 and TRBJ1-5, with D perhaps matching TRBD1 (6 bases). This CDR3 region has 15 residues. The germline V and J ends were trimmed by 7 bases and 5 bases, with 18 bases remaining between them. Looked up from germline, CDR1 is MDHEN and CDR2 is SYDVKM. CDR3 sequence (DNA): TGTGCCAGCACCCCGGGGGGACAACGTTATCAGCCCCAGCATTTT. Its protein is CASTPGGQRYQPQHF.

This chain joins TRBV7-9 and TRBJ1-2; 8 bases match TRBD1. The germline gives CDR1 SEHNR, CDR2 FQNEAQ (reference sequence). Trimming took 5 bases from V and 7 from J; bases not matched to a gene: 6. This CDR3 region has 13 residues. DNA of the CDR3: TGTGCCAGCAGCGCGCAAGGACAGGGTGGCTACACCTTC. It yields the protein CASSAQGQGGYTF. Filled out from reference TRBV7-9 and TRBJ1-2, the complete variable domain reads DTGVSQNPRHKITKRGQNVTFRCDPISEHNRLYWYRQTLGQGPEFLTYFQNEAQLEKSRLLSDRFSAERPKGSFSTLEIQRTEQGDSAMYLCASSAQGQGGYTFGSGTRLTVV.

V usage is TRBV5-6 and J usage is TRBJ2-1; 12 positions match TRBD2. The V and J ends lost 7 bases and 0 bases, in that order; junction bases with no gene match: 8. The CDR3 is made up of 17 amino acids. The germline gives CDR1 SGHDT, CDR2 YYEEEE. CDR3 region: CASQLAGGPSSYNEQFF. CDR3 sequence (DNA): TGTGCCAGCCAACTAGCGGGGGGCCCTAGCTCCTACAATGAGCAGTTCTTC.

The V and J genes are TRBV10-3 and TRBJ1-2; D not certain. Germline loops: CDR1 ENHRY, CDR2 SYGVKD. V was cut by 6 bases and J by 4 bases, with 12 bases left in between. The CDR3 totals 13 residues. CDR3 DNA: TGTGCCATCAGGTCCGGGTGGTTCTATGGCTACACCTTC. It codes for CAIRSGWFYGYTF.

The chain recombines TRBV10-1 with TRBJ1-1; tentatively, D is TRBD1 (6 bases). Trimming took off 3 bases at V and 3 bases at J, with 14 bases between the two ends. In germline, CDR1 is WNHNN, CDR2 SYGVQD (reference sequence). The CDR3 extends over 15 amino acids. The CDR3 region is CASSEYLGGDTEAFF. The CDR3 nucleotides are TGCGCCAGCAGTGAATATCTAGGGGGGGACACTGAAGCTTTCTTT.

The rearrangement joins TRBV7-2 to TRBJ1-5, with D perhaps TRBD1 (6 bases). The germline gives CDR1 SGHTA, CDR2 FQGNSA. The CDR3 extends over 13 amino acids. V lost 6 bases and J lost 7, with 13 bases in between. CDR3 sequence reads: CASSGTTGQPQHF. CDR3 nucleotide sequence: TGTGCCAGCAGTGGGACCACAGGGCAGCCCCAGCATTTT.

V and J are TRBV2 and TRBJ1-2; maybe TRBD1 (5 bases). Germline V gene lookup returns CDR1 SNHLY and CDR2 FYNNEI. V gave up 2 bases and J gave up 3 bases, with 7 bases separating them. The CDR3 has 13 residues. CDR3 bases: TGTGCCAGCAGTGAAACAGGAGACTATGGCTACACCTTC. Translating it yields CASSETGDYGYTF. Supplemented by reference TRBV2 and TRBJ1-2, the full variable domain reads EPEVTQTPSHQVTQMGQEVILRCVPISNHLYFYWYRQILGQKVEFLVSFYNNEISEKSEIFDDQFSVERPDGSNFTLKIRSTKLEDSAMYFCASSETGDYGYTFGSGTRLTVV.

In regard to this clone: Other nucleotide sequences from this sample produce the same CDR3. V usage is TRBV19 and J usage is TRBJ2-7; 11 bases are shared with TRBD1. The CDR3 spans 14 residues. Germline V CDR1 and CDR2: LNHDA, SQIVND (reference sequence). The J segment lost 3 bases and the V segment lost 5 bases, leaving 3 bases of the junction unmatched. CDR3 DNA sequence: TGTGCCAGTAGTCCAGGGACAGGGGGCTACGAGCAGTACTTC. It encodes CASSPGTGGYEQYF.

The chain employs TRBV10-3 and TRBJ1-1; tentative D call: TRBD1 (6 bases). Germline CDR1 and CDR2: ENHRY and SYGVKD. Trimming took off 10 bases at V and 8 bases at J, with 26 bases between the two ends. The length of the CDR3 is 15 residues. CDR3 DNA sequence: TGTGCCAGCGCTCAAAGGCAGACAGGTGGGTCGGAAGCTTTCTTT. Amino acid sequence: CASAQRQTGGSEAFF.